This section outlines one T cell receptor (beta chain) sequence together with its context. The antigen this receptor binds is unknown. No base-level quality is on record; no much larger clone is a single base apart. Library construction relied on the immunoSEQ multiplex PCR assay. For the multiplex PCR, a mixture combining 60 forward primers for TCR Vbeta segments and 13 reverse primers for TCR Jbeta segments was used. A multiplex PCR assay on genomic DNA amplified the CDR3 region of rearranged TCR beta genes. On the Illumina HiSeq System, the amplified TCR beta libraries were sequenced as 87-base-pair reads. The study's own analysis went as follows. A later analysis tallied around 82 million unique TCR beta chains across the 666 repertoires, and around 9.9 million of those chains were shared by two or more donors. Raw reads were error-corrected and collapsed into unique sequences with a nearest-neighbor algorithm that merged closely related sequences to remove PCR and sequencing errors. To assign V, D and J gene segments, CDR3 sequences were aligned to IMGT reference sequences. For a sequence to be retained, a match of at least six nucleotides was required to both a V gene segment and a J gene segment. A rearrangement counted as productive if the CDR3 had no stop codons and remained in frame with V and J, and every other rearrangement counted as non-productive. CDR3 was defined by IMGT convention, running from the second conserved V-encoded cysteine to the conserved J-encoded phenylalanine. The earlier analysis of about 530 of the donors excluded any sequence lacking an unambiguous match to a single V gene segment. An earlier analysis of about 600 of the donors called V segments functional above 56.7% productive rearrangements and segregating when the between-donor standard deviation exceeded 5%. A statistical classification framework was built for diagnosing cytomegalovirus status from the catalog of TCR beta chain sequences. V and J gene assignment, in a later analysis, came from comparing TCR nucleotide sequences with IMGT/GENE-DB human TR gene sequences. In a later analysis, CDR3 sequences and most-parsimonious VDJ recombination scenarios were assigned using the TCRdist pipeline. A later analysis defined each TCR beta chain by its CDR3 amino acid sequence plus V-gene family, and excluded reads lacking a unique V-gene family. To address suspected cross-contamination and a sequencing artifact, a later analysis removed under 600 highly shared, low-generation-probability nucleotide sequences. In a later analysis, a clonal expansion index was calculated for each public chain from normalized within-repertoire ranks of inferred template counts. In a later analysis, generation probabilities were computed using a VDJ recombination model fitted to out-of-frame rearrangements, and the results were checked against IGoR. A later analysis scored TCR-TCR, TCR-HLA and TCR-CMV co-occurrence with hypergeometric tests, applying a repertoire-size bias correction to TCR pairs. False discovery rates were estimated in a later analysis by permuting HLA or CMV assignments 20 times. In a later analysis, co-occurring TCRs were grouped with DBSCAN, and TCRdist sequence similarity was added when clustering was performed within HLA-allele-positive subsets. For co-occurrence clustering, repertoires with fewer than 30,000 or more than 120,000 public chains were excluded, along with several repertoires with anomalous nucleotide sharing. TCRdb limited this immuneACCESS table to in-frame rearrangements with V and J called. A share of clones is missing; checked studies link under half to unresolved V genes, and the rest is unexplained. D and trimming come from the DNA, and the V and J calls and clone size come from that table. The sample has some 180,000 clones on record, over 75% of them singletons. The ten top clones hold around 1.9% of the sample.

This sample was included in a study of cytomegalovirus exposure and HLA in healthy donors (dated by TCRdb to about 2017). About the study as a whole: An earlier analysis of a few hundred of the donors reported 250 to 300 Gb of sequence data and roughly 120 million unique TCR beta sequences obtained from some 170 million T cells. Roughly 300 gigabases of sequencing data and tens of millions of unique TCR sequences made up an early release that covered roughly 670 HLA-typed donors. Of the 300 to 500 genotyped donors, 65% to 90% were placed in the genetic ancestry cluster associated with self-reported Caucasian donors. The aim of the study was to test whether cataloging public T cell receptors could identify signatures of past pathogen exposure. The T cell repertoires of 670 or so subjects were profiled by immunosequencing and related to cytomegalovirus serostatus. Besides the first cohort of some 670 subjects, a separate validation cohort made up of roughly 120 different subjects was used. To predict cytomegalovirus infection status, the study combined high-throughput TCR immunosequencing, statistical association of individual TCRs with disease status, and machine learning. To study patterns of TCR occurrence, a later analysis re-analyzed previously published TCR beta repertoires from more than 550 donors and added high-resolution HLA genotyping. In the later analysis, no new phenotypic data were used to find candidate immune exposures; instead, reliance was placed on TCR beta sequences and their occurrence across donors. To decide whether each TCR beta V gene segment behaved as functional or pseudogenic, an earlier analysis of several hundred of the donors relied on high-throughput TCR beta sequencing. Donor age, sex, ethnicity and CMV serostatus were compiled alongside the repertoire data. In a later genetic analysis, genome-wide SNP genotypes for about three fifths of the roughly 670 donors were used, and that subset was treated as a discovery cohort. All discovery cohort repertoires had been generated using a single sequencing platform. HLA typing covered class I and class II loci at four-digit resolution. Typing coverage varied by locus: about 620-640 donors for A, B, C, DRB1 and DQB1; around 560 for DQA1; nearly 610 for DPA1; around 490 for DPB1. About 5 DR-DQ haplotypes were handled as single units for association and clustering, since linkage in the cohort was strong. Among about 370 genotyped donors of the cohort, an average of approximately 200,000 unique TCR beta nucleotide sequences was sequenced per donor, of which roughly 18% were non-productive. Study-level results and caveats: Most TCR sequences were seen in very few donors, while some public TCRs were found in many individuals. HLA typing was unavailable for some donors at each locus, so association tests used only the typed subset. V-gene and J-gene trimming of TCR beta chains was associated with a missense DCLRE1C variant in a later genetic analysis, and the association was replicated in an independent cohort. In this cohort, only TCR beta chains were sequenced, and detectable features were limited by the absence of alpha or paired-chain data. In a later analysis, 16,951 TCR beta sequences were associated with specific HLA alleles at a false discovery rate of 0.05. Because counts were too low, some 17 rarely observed V segments, including chromosome 9 orphons, were excluded from the earlier analysis of about 500 of the donors. It was suggested by the authors that the approach could potentially be generalized to other disease states and immunological phenotypes. The classifier was reported to diagnose cytomegalovirus status with high specificity and sensitivity in both the original and validation cohorts. According to a later analysis, most CMV-associated TCR beta chains appeared to be HLA-restricted, and the HLA associations seemed to be driven largely by CMV exposure. In an earlier analysis of some 500 of the donors, most TCR beta V segments were observed in productive rearrangements about 87% or about 30% of the time, broadly matching IMGT annotations. Some IMGT-functional V segments, including TRBV6-2 and TRBV6-3, could not be told apart with the 87-base-pair reads, so those segments were excluded. A later analysis found that TCR association rates varied across HLA loci, with DRB1 alleles showing the most associated TCRs and HLA-C alleles the fewest. The study listed 150 to 200 TCR beta chains as associated with cytomegalovirus. According to a later analysis, parvovirus B19, influenza, CMV and Epstein-Barr virus appeared linked to several top co-occurrence clusters. A further reported finding was that TCR beta sequences accurately predicted the HLA-A and HLA-B alleles for most subjects in the first cohort. Strong co-occurrence of HLA alleles, especially DR and DQ, made assigning TCR associations to individual alleles difficult. CMV serostatus was the only immune exposure information available for the cohort. A group of highly shared sequence variants was considered likely to be a technical artifact of the sequencing pipeline. In a later analysis, HLA-associated TCR beta chains showed more clonal expansion and lower generation probabilities than non-associated chains that were equally common. In vitro tests confirmed that a few of the cytomegalovirus-associated TCR beta chains recognize cytomegalovirus antigens. Linkage disequilibrium might explain the correlated functional status among segregating V segments, but an unknown experimental factor could not be excluded. Roughly uniform sequencing depth across donors was assumed in presence/absence analyses, although this assumption may not hold. In a later genetic analysis, fewer N-insertions in productive TCRs were reported among donors in an Asian-associated ancestry cluster than the roughly 670-donor mean.

V loses 1 base, J loses 4 bases, and the germline ends lie 11 bases apart. The germline V gene supplies CDR1 SGHRS and CDR2 YFSETQ. The CDR3 contains 14 residues, cysteine and phenylalanine counted. Only the CDR3 region is kept as DNA, spanning 42 bases read in frame from base 1. In total, roughly 670 healthy bone marrow donors made up the cohort. At the time of sampling, all cohort members were nominally healthy, though unrecorded immune exposures were likely present. The donor was CMV seronegative and belonged to the group of 352 seronegative cohort members. Every donor gave a peripheral blood sample, and the peripheral blood mononuclear cells from that sample were used for TCR beta sequencing. Genomic DNA was extracted from the blood cell samples with the Qiagen DNeasy Blood Extraction Kit.

The sequencing input was PBMCs. Recombination linked TRBV5-1 to TRBJ2-5; TRBD1 is possibly the D segment (5 matching bases). This receptor was obtained from a woman aged 25 to 39 in good health and CMV-seronegative. The sequence in DNA is TGCGCCAGCAGCTTGTTCCCAGGGCCAGAGACCCAGTACTTC. This sequence encodes CASSLFPGPETQYF.